Following are 18 T cell receptor beta chains from one sample sequenced in a study of blood T cells in healthy people across ages. PCR was performed a second time for about 7 to 11 cycles using a sample-barcoded 5' primer and a J-beta primer mix. TCRdb re-analysed the 5' RACE reads in MiXCR, keeping a single row per CDR3 protein. This table holds roughly 1.5 million distinct CDR3 sequences, 35% to 45% found once. The sequenced sample was blood. The receptor set was obtained from a woman younger than 30 in good health.

This chain uses TRBV14 with TRBJ1-1, with TRBD1 as a possible D gene (5 bases). Germline V lookup: CDR1 SGHDN, CDR2 FVKESK. V lost 4 bases, J lost 3 bases, and 15 bases lay in between. This CDR3 is built from 15 residues. The CDR3 region has the DNA TGTGCCAGCAGCCCCTTTTGGGGGGTTGACACTGAAGCTTTCTTT. This sequence encodes CASSPFWGVDTEAFF.

The DNA of the CDR3 is TGTGCCAGCAGCTTGGCTAGCGGGTACACCGGGGAGCTGTTTTTT. This codes for CASSLASGYTGELFF. The gene calls are TRBV11-2 and TRBJ2-2; 8 positions match TRBD2. Germline CDR1 and CDR2: SGHAT and FQNNGV. Trimming cost V 3 bases and J 3 bases; bases outside gene matches: 3. There are 15 residues in the CDR3.

The rearrangement links TRBV4-3 to TRBJ1-2, with no clear D. Germline assignment: CDR1 LGHNA and CDR2 YSLEER. V shed 1 base and J shed 1 base, with 13 bases lying between them. This CDR3 is 16 amino acids long. The CDR3 region has the DNA TGCGCCAGCAGCCAAGTGGCAGAGTGGGTTAACTATGGCTACACCTTC. Residues: CASSQVAEWVNYGYTF.

This clonotype was seen only a few times. This rearrangement joins TRBV15 to TRBJ2-7; 9 nucleotides agree with TRBD2. The germline V gene encodes CDR1 LNHNV and CDR2 YYDKDF (reference sequence). The CDR3 covers 17 residues. The J segment lost 0 bases and the V segment lost 1 base, leaving 7 bases of the junction unmatched. The CDR3 sequence is CATSRGAYSGSSYEQYF. The CDR3 region has the DNA TGTGCCACCAGCAGAGGGGCCTATAGCGGGAGCTCCTACGAGCAGTACTTC.

This clonotype turned up a few times. V gene TRBV7-2 combines with J gene TRBJ2-7; D ambiguous. Germline CDR1 and CDR2: SGHTA and FQGNSA. CDR3 length: 11 amino acids. The V gene lost 8 bases and the J gene lost 7 bases, with 12 bases spanning the gap. Here the CDR3 reads CASSSLMEQYF. CDR3 bases: TGTGCCAGCTCATCCCTCATGGAGCAGTACTTC.

The rearrangement links TRBV7-2 to TRBJ1-3, with 9 bases fitting TRBD1. CDR1 SGHTA and CDR2 FQGNSA come from the germline V gene. V shed 3 bases, J shed 1 base, and the junction held 7 bases outside the gene matches. The CDR3 length is 17 residues. This chain's CDR3 is CASSFRQGGWSGNTIYF. The DNA of the CDR3 is TGTGCCAGCAGCTTTAGACAGGGGGGCTGGTCTGGAAACACCATATATTTT.

This clonotype was detected a few times. CDR3: CASSVGKAVSTDTQYF. The CDR3 DNA follows: TGTGCCAGCAGCGTAGGGAAGGCCGTAAGCACAGATACGCAGTATTTT. This chain links TRBV9 with TRBJ2-3; no clear D. The CDR3 length is 16 residues. V shed 0 bases and J shed 0 bases, with 11 bases lying between them. Germline V lookup: CDR1 SGDLS, CDR2 YYNGEE.

The V gene is TRBV3-1, the J gene TRBJ2-5; the D is unclear. This CDR3 comprises 15 residues. Germline values: CDR1 LGHDT, CDR2 YNNKEL (reference sequence). V shed 4 bases and J shed 4 bases, with 16 bases lying between them. CDR3 DNA sequence: TGTGCCAGCAGCCCAAGCGCCCGTTCGAGAGAGACCCAGTACTTC. Protein sequence: CASSPSARSRETQYF.

Worth noting for this clonotype: A much bigger clone sits one base away, suggesting this may be a read error. This chain uses TRBV29-1 with TRBJ2-1; maybe TRBD1 (7 bases). The CDR3 loop spans 13 amino acids. Germline assignment: CDR1 SQVTM and CDR2 ANQGSEA. The DNA for the CDR3 is TGCAGCGTTGACAGGGGGGCCTACACTGAGCAGTTCTTC. Translation gives CSVDRGAYTEQFF.

Ten or more counts support this clonotype. The junction departs from the called germline gene at one end, perhaps through a read error. V usage is TRBV5-1 and J usage is TRBJ2-1; weak D call: TRBD2 (6 bases). Per germline, CDR1 SGHRS and CDR2 YFSETQ. The CDR3 runs to 16 residues. The CDR3 bases are TGTGCTAGCAGCTTATTGGCGGGGAGCTCCTACAATGAGCAGTTCTTC. This encodes CASSLLAGSSYNEQFF.

This clonotype occurred a few times. The gene calls are TRBV12-3 or TRBV12-4 and TRBJ1-6, with D hard to call. The V end was cut by 0 bases, the J end by 10 bases, with 19 bases between. This CDR3 is built from 17 residues. The CDR3 is CASSLAGGGEMSSPLHF. CDR3 coding DNA: TGTGCCAGCAGTTTAGCGGGAGGTGGCGAAATGAGCTCACCCCTCCACTTT.

This clonotype was counted between two and nine times. The chain couples TRBV7-9 to TRBJ1-2; D uncertain. The CDR3 has 14 residues. The germline gives CDR1 SEHNR, CDR2 FQNEAQ (reference sequence). Between the trimmed V and J ends, which lost 2 bases and 1 base, there was a span of 8 bases. In DNA form, the CDR3 reads TGTGCCAGCAGCTTAACCAGAGATAACTATGGCTACACCTTC. It encodes CASSLTRDNYGYTF. Using reference TRBV7-9 and TRBJ1-2 for the parts outside the CDR3, the full variable domain is DTGVSQNPRHKITKRGQNVTFRCDPISEHNRLYWYRQTLGQGPEFLTYFQNEAQLEKSRLLSDRFSAERPKGSFSTLEIQRTEQGDSAMYLCASSLTRDNYGYTFGSGTRLTVV.

This clonotype was observed a handful of times. This sequence joins TRBV6-5 and TRBJ1-1; unclear D gene. The CDR3 runs to 11 residues. The ends were cut back, 8 bases at V and 5 bases at J, with 9 bases in the middle. Germline lookup yields CDR1 MNHEY and CDR2 SVGAGI. CDR3 coding DNA: TGTGCCAGCTTCGATTGGACTGAAGCTTTCTTT. It is translated as CASFDWTEAFF.

Only a few counts were recorded for this clonotype. The chain links TRBV27 to TRBJ1-2; tentatively, D is TRBD1 (5 bases). The V end lost 6 bases, the J end lost 4 bases, and 15 bases lay between the germline ends. Looked up from germline, CDR1 is MNHEY and CDR2 is SMNVEV (reference sequence). The CDR3 consists of 14 residues. As DNA, the CDR3 is TGTGCCAGCAGCCAAGGGGCGGGGGTCTATGGCTACACCTTC. Its translation is CASSQGAGVYGYTF.

In DNA form, the CDR3 reads TGTGCCATCCTAAGTCCTACAGAGAACACTGAAGCTTTCTTT. It translates to CAILSPTENTEAFF. This chain joins TRBV6-6 and TRBJ1-1; no definite D call. Germline CDR1 is MNHNY and CDR2 is SVGAGI (reference sequence). V was pared by 10 bases and J by 1 base, with 16 bases between. The CDR3 has 14 residues.

The CDR3 coding sequence is TGCAGCCATAAAGATCTAGCGGGGGGCTACGAGCAGTACTTC. It specifies CSHKDLAGGYEQYF. The chain uses TRBV20-1 and TRBJ2-5; TRBD2 matches at 11 bases. The DNA end is more similar to TRBJ2-7, so the J call may be wrong. CDR3 length: 14 residues. Looked up from germline, CDR1 is DFQATT and CDR2 is SNEGSKA (reference sequence).

V gene TRBV2 combines with J gene TRBJ2-2, with 9 bases lining up with TRBD2. The CDR3 sequence is 18 residues long. Losses at the gene ends were 3 bases for V and 2 bases for J; bases not matched to a gene: 10. Germline loops: CDR1 SNHLY, CDR2 FYNNEI. The CDR3 is CASSEGVGLAVNTGELFF. The CDR3, as DNA: TGTGCCAGCAGTGAGGGAGTGGGACTAGCAGTCAACACCGGGGAGCTGTTTTTT.

Turning to this clonotype: The junction and the germline gene differ at one end; a read error may be behind it. V is TRBV7-7 and J is TRBJ2-4, with 8 bases identical to TRBD1. In germline, CDR1 is SSHAT, CDR2 FNYEAQ (reference sequence). The CDR3 extends over 13 amino acids. CDR3 sequence: CASSAGQAYERYF. The CDR3 DNA reads TGTGCTAGCAGCGCGGGACAGGCCTACGAGCGGTACTTC.